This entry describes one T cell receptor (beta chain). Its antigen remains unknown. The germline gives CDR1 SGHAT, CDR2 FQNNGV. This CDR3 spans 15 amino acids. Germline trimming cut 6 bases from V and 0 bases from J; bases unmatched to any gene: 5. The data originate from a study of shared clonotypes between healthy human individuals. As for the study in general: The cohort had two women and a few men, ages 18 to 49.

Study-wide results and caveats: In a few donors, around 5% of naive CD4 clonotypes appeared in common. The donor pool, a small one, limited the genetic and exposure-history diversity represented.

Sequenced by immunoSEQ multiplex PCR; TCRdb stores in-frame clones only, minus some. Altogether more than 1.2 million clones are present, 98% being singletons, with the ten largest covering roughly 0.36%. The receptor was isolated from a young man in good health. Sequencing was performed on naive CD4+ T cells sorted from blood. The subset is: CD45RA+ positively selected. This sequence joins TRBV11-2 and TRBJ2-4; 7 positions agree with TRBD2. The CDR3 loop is CASRQAGRAKNIQYF. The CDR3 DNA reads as TGTGCCAGCAGGCAAGCGGGAAGAGCCAAAAACATTCAGTACTTC.